This T cell receptor beta chain emerged from a study of T-cell memory formation after mild COVID-19. At the level of the study: TCR clusters largely stayed donor specific. Study observations and caveats: Day 15 to 85 contracting clones showed balanced CD4/CD8; day 15 to 37 expanders favored CD4+.

5'RACE with constant-segment primers yielded barcoded, UMI-tagged TCR alpha and TCR beta cDNA libraries. TCRdb called the 5' RACE reads again in MiXCR, with one record for every CDR3 protein. The sample records 400,000 or so distinct CDR3 sequences, around 20% being singletons. This clonotype has just a few counts. Its antigen is undetermined. CDR1 SGDLS and CDR2 YYNGEE come from the germline V gene. The V gene lost 2 bases and the J gene lost 5 bases, with 16 bases spanning the gap. The CDR3 spans 15 residues. This sequence joins TRBV9 and TRBJ2-5; no definite D call. The sequenced material came from PBMCs or a T cell subset sorted from them (not recorded which). The receptor was derived from an adult woman who had mild COVID-19 (a few samples of this study predate the infection). Cell type and time point are not known. The CDR3 DNA follows: TGTGCCAGCAGCGTTAAAGGGTCCGGTTGGGAGACCCAGTACTTC. Protein product: CASSVKGSGWETQYF. Drawing the rest from reference TRBV9 and TRBJ2-5, the complete variable domain is DSGVTQTPKHLITATGQRVTLRCSPRSGDLSVYWYQQSLDQGLQFLIQYYNGEERAKGNILERFSAQQFPDLHSELNLSSLELGDSALYFCASSVKGSGWETQYFGPGTRLLVL.